These 17 T cell receptor beta chains were all obtained from the same sample, sequenced in a study of control samples from healthy donors and cancer patients. Profiling relied on immunoSEQ multiplex PCR, and the TCRdb table lists in-frame clones only, not all of them. The sample shows fewer than 200,000 clones, about 93% of them seen only once. Sequences were obtained from blood. These receptors were collected from a woman between 55 and 75 years old in good health.

The chain recombines TRBV5-1 with TRBJ2-5, with a possible D match to TRBD2 (5 bases). Trimming stripped 6 bases from V and 4 bases from J, with 19 bases between. The CDR3 runs 15 residues. Germline values: CDR1 SGHRS, CDR2 YFSETQ. The CDR3 DNA sequence: TGCGCCAGCATGGGCGGGTTTGCCGTTGGAGAGACCCAGTACTTC. This translates into CASMGGFAVGETQYF.

V and J are TRBV21-1 and TRBJ2-6; TRBD1 reflects the table's D call only, with no check against the DNA. TRBV21-1 is classified as a pseudogene. CDR3 length equals 20 residues. The CDR3 loop reads CASSKATQPGQGAGANVLTF. CDR3 sequence (DNA): TGTGCCAGCAGCAAAGCCACACAACCGGGACAGGGGGCTGGGGCCAACGTCCTGACTTTC.

J is TRBJ2-6 and V is TRBV7-2, with D possibly TRBD2 on 5 matching bases. Trimming left V 1 base short and J 1 base short, with 11 bases between. There are 17 residues in the CDR3. CDR1 and CDR2 from the germline V gene are SGHTA and FQGNSA. In nucleotides, the CDR3 is TGTGCCAGCAGCTTAGAAGGACGACTATCTGGGGCCAACGTCCTGACTTTC. This codes for CASSLEGRLSGANVLTF.

The rearrangement joins TRBV5-1 to TRBJ2-2, with a tentative D call TRBD1 (6 bases). CDR1 is SGHRS and CDR2 is YFSETQ in the germline V gene. The CDR3 sequence is 14 residues long. Trimming stripped 2 bases from V and 3 bases from J, with 8 bases between. The CDR3 reads CASSLNRDTGELFF. The CDR3 DNA reads as TGCGCCAGCAGCTTAAACAGGGACACCGGGGAGCTGTTTTTT.

The V and J genes are TRBV19 and TRBJ1-4, with D possibly matching TRBD1 (5 bases). The V end lost 7 bases, the J end lost 0 bases, and 9 bases lay between the germline ends. The CDR3 consists of 14 residues. Per germline, CDR1 LNHDA and CDR2 SQIVND (reference sequence). CDR3 region: CASKGPATNEKLFF. CDR3 bases: TGTGCCAGTAAGGGACCTGCAACTAATGAAAAACTGTTTTTT.

The V gene is TRBV21-1, the J gene TRBJ1-4; TRBD1, as called in the table, went unchecked against the DNA. TRBV21-1 is reported as a pseudogene. The CDR3 is 18 amino acids. The CDR3 is CASSKGSRQGAVGEKLFF. The CDR3 DNA reads TGTGCCAGCAGCAAGGGTTCACGGCAGGGGGCTGTCGGTGAAAAACTGTTTTTT.

This clone was seen only a few times. This rearrangement joins TRBV19 to TRBJ1-1; 10 bases are a match to TRBD1. CDR1 and CDR2 from the germline V gene are LNHDA and SQIVND (reference sequence). V gave up 6 bases and J gave up 11 bases; unmatched junction bases: 12. The CDR3 has 14 amino acids. The CDR3 is CASRMSSGTGDAFF. CDR3 DNA sequence: TGTGCCAGTAGAATGTCATCCGGGACAGGGGACGCTTTCTTT.

V is TRBV18 and J is TRBJ2-7; D remains unclear. V lost 6 bases and J 0 bases, leaving 12 bases between the germline ends. In germline, CDR1 is KGHSH, CDR2 LQKENI. This CDR3 is 14 amino acids long. CDR3 DNA: TGTGCCAGCTCGATAGGACGGACCTCCTACGAGCAGTACTTC. Translation gives CASSIGRTSYEQYF.

The chain is built from TRBV18 and TRBJ2-3, with 8 bases fitting TRBD2. Germline values: CDR1 KGHSH, CDR2 LQKENI. V was clipped by 5 bases and J by 0 bases; unmatched bases: 7. The CDR3 runs 16 residues. Here the CDR3 DNA reads TGTGCCAGCTCAACTCTAGCGGGTACCAGCACAGATACGCAGTATTTT. This gives the protein CASSTLAGTSTDTQYF.

The V gene is TRBV2, the J gene TRBJ1-2, with no clear D. Trimming cost V 6 bases and J 0 bases, with 11 bases left between them. The CDR3 covers 14 residues. Germline CDR1 SNHLY, CDR2 FYNNEI. The CDR3 region is CASSPFRTNYGYTF. The CDR3 DNA reads TGTGCCAGCAGCCCATTTAGAACTAACTATGGCTACACCTTC.

V gene TRBV29-1 combines with J gene TRBJ1-2; 8 bases align to TRBD1. Trimming took 7 bases from V and 3 from J; bases not matched to a gene: 10. CDR3 size: 14 residues. Per the germline V gene, CDR1 is SQVTM and CDR2 is ANQGSEA. The CDR3 is CSARRGPGDYGYTF. The CDR3, as DNA: TGCAGCGCCCGCAGGGGGCCCGGAGACTATGGCTACACCTTC.

This chain uses TRBV2 with TRBJ1-1; TRBD1 is a possible D gene (6 bases). Germline V gene sequence: CDR1 SNHLY, CDR2 FYNNEI. CDR3 length: 13 residues. Trimming took 6 bases from V and 2 from J, leaving 10 bases between them. The DNA for the CDR3 is TGTGCCAGCAGATACAGGGTCAACACTGAAGCTTTCTTT. Its protein is CASRYRVNTEAFF.

The chain has TRBV7-9 and TRBJ1-4, with TRBD1 identical over 7 bases. In germline, CDR1 is SEHNR, CDR2 FQNEAQ (reference sequence). The J segment lost 5 bases and the V segment lost 4 bases, leaving 7 bases of the junction unmatched. CDR3 length: 15 residues. In DNA, the CDR3 is TGTGCCAGCAGCTCCCCGGGACAGCAGAATGAAAAACTGTTTTTT. Its translation: CASSSPGQQNEKLFF.

Comment on this clone: At one of its ends the junction is not consistent with the germline gene, which may arise from a read error. The rearrangement uses TRBV7-2 and TRBJ2-1; TRBD1 matches at 8 bases. This CDR3 is built from 18 residues. Germline CDR1 and CDR2: SGHTA and FQGNSA. The CDR3 loop reads CASSLASRGPHTYHEQFF. In DNA, the CDR3 is TGTGCCAGCAGCTTAGCGAGCAGGGGGCCCCATACCTACCATGAGCAGTTCTTC.

This chain uses TRBV9 with TRBJ2-7; 9 nucleotides match TRBD2. This CDR3 comprises 15 residues. Germline V gene lookup returns CDR1 SGDLS and CDR2 YYNGEE. Germline trimming cut 3 bases from V and 6 bases from J; bases unmatched to any gene: 10. The CDR3 nucleotides are TGTGCCAGCAGCGAACAGGGAGCTAGCGGGGCCGAGCAGTACTTC. It yields the protein CASSEQGASGAEQYF.

The J gene is TRBJ2-5, the V gene TRBV9; the match to TRBD2 covers 9 bases. V lost 5 bases and J lost 5; bases outside the gene matches: 13. The length of the CDR3 is 16 residues. The germline V gene encodes CDR1 SGDLS and CDR2 YYNGEE. The CDR3 DNA sequence: TGTGCCAGCAGTCTCCCCTCGCGGGGGGGGTTCGAGACCCAGTACTTC. This translates into CASSLPSRGGFETQYF.

This chain joins TRBV5-6 and TRBJ1-4; D is perhaps TRBD1 (5 bases). Germline CDR1 is SGHDT and CDR2 is YYEEEE. The CDR3 has 14 amino acids. V dropped 0 bases and J dropped 10 bases, with 13 bases sitting between them. The CDR3 sequence: CASSLGLEGRKLFF. Written as DNA, the CDR3 is TGTGCCAGCAGCTTGGGCCTTGAGGGGAGAAAACTGTTTTTT. The full variable domain, rest sourced from reference TRBV5-6 and TRBJ1-4, is DAGVTQSPTHLIKTRGQQVTLRCSPKSGHDTVSWYQQALGQGPQFIFQYYEEEERQRGNFPDRFSGHQFPNYSSELNVNALLLGDSALYLCASSLGLEGRKLFFGSGTQLSVL.